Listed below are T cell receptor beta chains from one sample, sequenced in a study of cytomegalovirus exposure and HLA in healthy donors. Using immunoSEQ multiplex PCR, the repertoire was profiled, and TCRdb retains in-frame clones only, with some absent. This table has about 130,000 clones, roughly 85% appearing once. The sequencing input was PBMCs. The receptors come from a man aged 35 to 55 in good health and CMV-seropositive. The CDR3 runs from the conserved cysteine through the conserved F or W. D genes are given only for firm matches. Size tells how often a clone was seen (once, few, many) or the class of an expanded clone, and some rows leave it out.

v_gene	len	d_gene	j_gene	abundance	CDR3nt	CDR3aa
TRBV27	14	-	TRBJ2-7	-	TGTGCCAGCAGTTTCAGGGACACCCTACGGGAGCAGTACTTC	CASSFRDTLREQYF
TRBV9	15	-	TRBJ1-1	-	TGTGCCAGCAGCCCGGGGGGGCCGTTGAACACTGAAGCTTTCTTT	CASSPGGPLNTEAFF
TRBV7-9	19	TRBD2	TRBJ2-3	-	TGTGCCAGCAGCGCGATCGGGAGGAGGCGGGAGGGCCCCACAGATACGCAGTATTTT	CASSAIGRRREGPTDTQYF
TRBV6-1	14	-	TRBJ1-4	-	TGTGCCAGCATGTCCGGGACTCTTGGGGAAAAACTGTTTTTT	CASMSGTLGEKLFF
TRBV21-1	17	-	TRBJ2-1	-	TGTGCCAGCAGCAAAGGGACTAGCGAATCCTCCTACAATGAGCAGTTCTTC	CASSKGTSESSYNEQFF
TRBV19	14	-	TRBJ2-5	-	TGTGCCAGCCGCTCCCCAGGGCGCCAAGAGACCCAGTACTTC	CASRSPGRQETQYF
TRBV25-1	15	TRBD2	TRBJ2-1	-	TGTGCCAGCATGGTGGCGGGAGACTCCTACAATGAGCAGTTCTTC	CASMVAGDSYNEQFF
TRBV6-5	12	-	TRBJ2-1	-	TGTGCCAGCAGTTACGGCGGGAATGAGCAGTTCTTC	CASSYGGNEQFF
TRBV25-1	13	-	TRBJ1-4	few	TGTGCCAGCAGTGTCCTGGGAGCAGAAAAACTGTTTTTT	CASSVLGAEKLFF
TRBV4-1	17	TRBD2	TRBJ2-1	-	TGCGCCAGCAGCCACCCAGTCCTAGCGGGTAAGAACAATGAGCAGTTCTTC	CASSHPVLAGKNNEQFF
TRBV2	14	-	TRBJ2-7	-	TGTGCCAGCAGTGAACAGGGCGTGAGTGGGGAGCAGTACTTC	CASSEQGVSGEQYF
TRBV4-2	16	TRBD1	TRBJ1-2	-	TGTGCCAGCAGCCAAGGTCGGACAGGGGGCAGCTATGGCTACACCTTC	CASSQGRTGGSYGYTF
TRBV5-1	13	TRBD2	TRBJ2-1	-	TGCGCCAGCAGCTTGGAACTAGCGAGGGAGCAGTTCTTC	CASSLELAREQFF
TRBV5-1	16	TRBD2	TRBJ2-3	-	TGCGCCAGCAGCGGACTAGCGGGAGGTTACACAGATACGCAGTATTTT	CASSGLAGGYTDTQYF
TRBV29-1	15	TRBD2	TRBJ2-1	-	TGCAGCGTTGAGGGGAGGGGAGGGATATACAATGAGCAGTTCTTC	CSVEGRGGIYNEQFF
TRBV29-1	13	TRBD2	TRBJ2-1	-	TGCAGCGTTGAGCGGGAGGGCCGGTATGAGCAGTTCTTC	CSVEREGRYEQFF
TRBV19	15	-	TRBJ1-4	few	TGTGCCAGTAGTAAACAGGGACGAACTAATGAAAAACTGTTTTTT	CASSKQGRTNEKLFF
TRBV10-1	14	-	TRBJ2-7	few	TGCGCCAGCAGTGGCGGGGGCGGATCCTACGAGCAGTACTTC	CASSGGGGSYEQYF
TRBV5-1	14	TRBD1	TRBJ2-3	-	TGCGCCAGCAGCTTGGCAGGGGGAGAAGATACGCAGTATTTT	CASSLAGGEDTQYF
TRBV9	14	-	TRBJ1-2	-	TGTGCCAGCAGCGAGGACATCTTGAACTATGGCTACACCTTC	CASSEDILNYGYTF
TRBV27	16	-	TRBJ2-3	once	TGTGCCAGCAGACCTTGGGCGCCACAGGGCACAGATACGCAGTATTTT	CASRPWAPQGTDTQYF
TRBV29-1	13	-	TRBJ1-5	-	TGCAGCGCGGACCTTGGAGGGAATCAGCCCCAGCATTTT	CSADLGGNQPQHF
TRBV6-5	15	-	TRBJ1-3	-	TGTGCCAGCAGGGAGGGCAGCTATACAGGAAACACCATATATTTT	CASREGSYTGNTIYF
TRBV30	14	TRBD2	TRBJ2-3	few	TGTGCCTGGAGGAGCGGGATTGGGACAGATACGCAGTATTTT	CAWRSGIGTDTQYF
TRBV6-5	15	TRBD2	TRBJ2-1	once	TGTGCCAGCAGTCCAAGCGGGAGTCTCTACAATGAGCAGTTCTTC	CASSPSGSLYNEQFF
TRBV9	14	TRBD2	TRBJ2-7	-	TGTGCCAGCAGCGATACGGGAGGATCCTACGAGCAGTACTTC	CASSDTGGSYEQYF
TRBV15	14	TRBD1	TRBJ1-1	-	TGTGCCACCAGCAGAGGAGGGGGCGGAACTGAAGCTTTCTTT	CATSRGGGGTEAFF
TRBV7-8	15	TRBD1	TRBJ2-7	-	TGTGCCAGCAGCTTTGGACAGGGTGGTTTCTACGAGCAGTACTTC	CASSFGQGGFYEQYF
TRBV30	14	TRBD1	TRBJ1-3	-	TGTGCCTGGATAGGCAGGGGGCTTGGAAACACCATATATTTT	CAWIGRGLGNTIYF
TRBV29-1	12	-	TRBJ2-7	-	TGCAGCGTTGGCTCAGGGGCCGACGAGCAGTACTTC	CSVGSGADEQYF
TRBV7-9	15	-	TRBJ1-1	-	TGTGCCAGCAGCCCTAGGGGACACCAGAACACTGAAGCTTTCTTT	CASSPRGHQNTEAFF
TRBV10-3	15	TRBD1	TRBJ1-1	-	TGTGCCATCAGTGACGACAGGGGACGGGACACTGAAGCTTTCTTT	CAISDDRGRDTEAFF
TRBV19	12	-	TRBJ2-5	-	TGTGCCAGTAGTATCCGGGAAGAGACCCAGTACTTC	CASSIREETQYF
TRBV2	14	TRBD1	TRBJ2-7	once	TGTGCCAGCAGTGACGACAGGGGGATTAGGGAGCAGTACTTC	CASSDDRGIREQYF
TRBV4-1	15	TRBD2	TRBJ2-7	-	TGCGCCAGCAGCCAAGTAACGGGAGCGGGGTACGAGCAGTACTTC	CASSQVTGAGYEQYF
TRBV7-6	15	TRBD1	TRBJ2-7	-	TGTGCCAGCAGCTTAAGTGGGACAGGGGGCCGCGAGCAGTACTTC	CASSLSGTGGREQYF
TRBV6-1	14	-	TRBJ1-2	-	TGTGCCAGCAGTGAGCATAAACTTAACTATGGCTACACCTTC	CASSEHKLNYGYTF
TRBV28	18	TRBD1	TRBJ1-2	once	TGTGCCAGCAGTTTAGGCGACAGGGTAATGGCCGACAACTATGGCTACACCTTC	CASSLGDRVMADNYGYTF
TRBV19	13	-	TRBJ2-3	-	TGTGCCAGTAGTATGGCTAGCACAGATACGCAGTATTTT	CASSMASTDTQYF
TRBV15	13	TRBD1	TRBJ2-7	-	TGTGCCACCGAGGACAGGGATACCTACGAGCAGTACTTC	CATEDRDTYEQYF
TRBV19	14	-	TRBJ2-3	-	TGTGCCAGTACCCGTCGGGCGGGGACAGATACGCAGTATTTT	CASTRRAGTDTQYF
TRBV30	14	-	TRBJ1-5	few	TGTGCCTCTGGGGGCAGGTCTAGCAATCAGCCCCAGCATTTT	CASGGRSSNQPQHF
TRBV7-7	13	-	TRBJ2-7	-	TGTGCTAGCAGCTTAGGGGCAGGGCATGAGCAGTACTTC	CASSLGAGHEQYF
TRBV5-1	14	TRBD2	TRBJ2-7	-	TGCGCCAGCAGCTTGGGCGGGGGTTCCTACGAGCAGTACTTC	CASSLGGGSYEQYF
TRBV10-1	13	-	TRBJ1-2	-	TGCGCCAGCAGCGGTCAAACAGGCTATGGCTACACCTTC	CASSGQTGYGYTF
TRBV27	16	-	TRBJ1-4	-	TGTGCCAGCAGTTACCCCCAGTCATTGGCTAATGAAAAACTGTTTTTT	CASSYPQSLANEKLFF
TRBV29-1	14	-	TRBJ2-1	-	TGCAGCGTTGAATTAGGGTTTGCGGGCAATGAGCAGTTCTTC	CSVELGFAGNEQFF
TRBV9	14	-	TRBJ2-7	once	TGTGCCAGCAGCGTAGGAATAGCCCTCTACGAGCAGTACTTC	CASSVGIALYEQYF
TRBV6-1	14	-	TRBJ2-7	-	TGTGCCAGCAGTGGTGAGGGCCCGACCTACGAGCAGTACTTC	CASSGEGPTYEQYF
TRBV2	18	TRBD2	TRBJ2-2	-	TGTGCCAGCAGTGAGTGGCTAGCGGGCTTCACGAACACCGGGGAGCTGTTTTTT	CASSEWLAGFTNTGELFF
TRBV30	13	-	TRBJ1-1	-	TGTGCCTGGAGTCGACAGCAGAACACTGAAGCTTTCTTT	CAWSRQQNTEAFF
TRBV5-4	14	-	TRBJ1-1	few	TGTGCCAGCAGCTTGTATCGCAGGGGTGCTGAAGCTTTCTTT	CASSLYRRGAEAFF
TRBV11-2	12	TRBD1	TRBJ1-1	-	TGTGCCAGCAGCTTAATACAGGGGGCAGCTTTCTTT	CASSLIQGAAFF
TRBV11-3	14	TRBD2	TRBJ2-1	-	TGTGCCAGCAGCCCCCGGACTAGCGCGAATGAGCAGTTCTTC	CASSPRTSANEQFF
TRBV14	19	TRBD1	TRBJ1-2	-	TGTGCCAGCAGCCAAGATTTTCTCACGCGGGACAGGGGGGGATATGGCTACACCTTC	CASSQDFLTRDRGGYGYTF